Listed here are 28 T cell receptor beta chains from one sample, sequenced in a study of blood T cell repertoires in COVID-19. The assay was immunoSEQ multiplex PCR, and TCRdb's table has in-frame clones only and misses some. The sample records hundreds of thousands of clones, roughly 90% being singletons. The specimen was peripheral blood. These receptors all come from a woman aged 30 to 39 with COVID-19, enrolled during active disease.

Here the CDR3 DNA reads TGCGCCAGCAGTGAAGATAGCGGGGGGGCCAGCACAGATACGCAGTATTTT. Residues: CASSEDSGGASTDTQYF. J is TRBJ2-3 and V is TRBV10-1, with TRBD2 matching 11 bases. Per germline, CDR1 WNHNN and CDR2 SYGVQD (reference sequence). V lost 3 bases and J lost 0; bases outside the gene matches: 5. CDR3 length equals 17 residues.

The genes are TRBV29-1 and TRBJ2-5; the D gene is possibly TRBD2 (6 bases). In germline, CDR1 is SQVTM, CDR2 ANQGSEA. V gave up 0 bases and J gave up 3 bases, with 11 bases separating them. This CDR3 contains 14 residues. The CDR3, as DNA: TGCAGCGTTGAAGAGCCTTGGGGGGAAGAGACCCAGTACTTC. It yields the protein CSVEEPWGEETQYF.

The chain has TRBV5-1 and TRBJ2-5, with a weak D call TRBD2 (6 bases). V was clipped by 0 bases and J by 5 bases, with 11 bases between them. Germline values: CDR1 SGHRS, CDR2 YFSETQ. This CDR3 has 14 residues. CDR3 region: CASSLVRDFETQYF. CDR3 in DNA: TGCGCCAGCAGCTTGGTACGGGACTTCGAGACCCAGTACTTC.

The V and J genes are TRBV3-1 (or the pseudogene TRBV3-2) and TRBJ2-1; 11 bases are a match to TRBD2. The germline V gene encodes CDR1 LGHDT and CDR2 YNNKEL (reference sequence). Losses at the gene ends were 6 bases for V and 0 bases for J; bases not matched to a gene: 1. The CDR3 extends over 15 amino acids. Here the CDR3 reads CASRLAGVSYNEQFF. The CDR3 bases are TGTGCCAGCAGACTAGCGGGAGTCTCCTACAATGAGCAGTTCTTC.

This clone was seen a single time. This rearrangement joins TRBV24-1 to TRBJ2-2; 12 bases are a match to TRBD1. V was clipped by 7 bases and J by 0 bases; unmatched bases: 8. The CDR3 spans 18 residues. Germline CDR1 is KGHDR and CDR2 is SFDVKD. The CDR3 coding sequence is TGTGCCACCAGCGAGGGACAGGGGGCCGGGGCGAACACCGGGGAGCTGTTTTTT. The encoded protein is CATSEGQGAGANTGELFF.

The genes are TRBV5-6 and TRBJ2-1; perhaps TRBD2 as D (5 bases). This CDR3 spans 17 amino acids. Germline CDR1 is SGHDT and CDR2 is YYEEEE. V was pared by 0 bases and J by 6 bases, with 19 bases between. Here the CDR3 DNA reads TGTGCCAGCAGCTTGGGGCTGATGGGAGTGGCGGGCAATGAGCAGTTCTTC. Translating gives CASSLGLMGVAGNEQFF. The full variable domain, rest sourced from reference TRBV5-6 and TRBJ2-1, is DAGVTQSPTHLIKTRGQQVTLRCSPKSGHDTVSWYQQALGQGPQFIFQYYEEEERQRGNFPDRFSGHQFPNYSSELNVNALLLGDSALYLCASSLGLMGVAGNEQFFGPGTRLTVL.

The CDR3 sequence: CAWSVYKETQYF. In DNA form, the CDR3 reads TGTGCCTGGAGTGTTTACAAAGAGACCCAGTACTTC. The J gene is TRBJ2-5, the V gene TRBV30; no clear D gene. Trimming took 0 bases from V and 3 from J, leaving 5 bases between them. CDR1 is GTSNPN and CDR2 is SVGIG in the germline V gene (reference sequence). This CDR3 is 12 amino acids long.

Points on this clone: This sample includes further DNA sequences coding for the same CDR3. The rearrangement links TRBV27 to TRBJ2-7; TRBD2 matches at 7 bases. The junction had 2 bases not matched to a gene; V was cut back by 3 bases and J by 0 bases. This CDR3 comprises 14 residues. The germline V gene encodes CDR1 MNHEY and CDR2 SMNVEV (reference sequence). The CDR3 protein is CASSFGGSSYEQYF. CDR3 nucleotides: TGTGCCAGCAGTTTCGGGGGGAGCTCCTACGAGCAGTACTTC.

V and J are TRBV18 and TRBJ2-2; maybe TRBD1 (6 bases). The CDR3 totals 15 residues. V lost 2 bases and J 1 base, leaving 8 bases between the germline ends. Germline CDR1 and CDR2: KGHSH and LQKENI. CDR3 sequence: CASSPMTGNTGELFF. CDR3 nucleotides: TGTGCCAGCTCACCAATGACAGGGAACACCGGGGAGCTGTTTTTT.

The chain carries TRBV2 and TRBJ2-1, with D possibly TRBD2 on 7 matching bases. The CDR3 covers 15 residues. V shed 7 bases and J shed 1 base, with 14 bases lying between them. Looked up from germline, CDR1 is SNHLY and CDR2 is FYNNEI. CDR3 protein: CASTSGGLSYNEQFF. Here the CDR3 DNA reads TGTGCCAGCACTTCGGGGGGCCTATCCTACAATGAGCAGTTCTTC.

This clone occurred once. The chain is built from TRBV4-3 and TRBJ2-2; possibly TRBD1 for D (5 bases). The CDR3 totals 18 residues. Trimming pared 1 base from V and 6 bases from J, leaving 21 bases between. CDR1 is LGHNA and CDR2 is YSLEER in the germline V gene. The CDR3 spells CASSQGSLFPQGPGELFF. The CDR3, as DNA: TGCGCCAGCAGCCAAGGCTCCCTTTTCCCCCAGGGCCCCGGGGAGCTGTTTTTT.

The CDR3 bases are TGTGCCAGCAGTAGGGACAGGGGCTTGGTGGAGTTCTTC. It codes for CASSRDRGLVEFF. The V call is TRBV2, the J call TRBJ2-1; 10 positions agree with TRBD1. The CDR3 totals 13 residues. The V gene's germline CDR1 is SNHLY and CDR2 FYNNEI. V shed 5 bases, J shed 14 bases, and the junction held 9 bases outside the gene matches. Variable domain in full (rest from reference TRBV2 and TRBJ2-1): EPEVTQTPSHQVTQMGQEVILRCVPISNHLYFYWYRQILGQKVEFLVSFYNNEISEKSEIFDDQFSVERPDGSNFTLKIRSTKLEDSAMYFCASSRDRGLVEFFGPGTRLTVL.

The genes are TRBV5-1 and TRBJ2-1; D is perhaps TRBD2 (5 bases). The CDR3 is 14 residues long. Germline assignment: CDR1 SGHRS and CDR2 YFSETQ. V gave up 4 bases and J gave up 6 bases, with 14 bases separating them. The chain's CDR3 is CASSRGPSGNEQFF. The CDR3 DNA reads TGCGCCAGCAGCCGGGGTCCAAGCGGCAATGAGCAGTTCTTC.

J is TRBJ1-1 and V is TRBV7-2; D remains ambiguous. V was trimmed by 1 base and J by 12 bases, leaving 18 bases between them. Germline lookup yields CDR1 SGHTA and CDR2 FQGNSA. The CDR3 runs 14 residues. The CDR3 DNA reads as TGTGCCAGCAGCTTAGTTGGCGGGCAAGAGAAAACTTTCTTT. It is translated as CASSLVGGQEKTFF. The full variable domain, its missing parts supplied by reference TRBV7-2 and TRBJ1-1, is GAGVSQSPSNKVTEKGKDVELRCDPISGHTALYWYRQSLGQGLEFLIYFQGNSAPDKSGLPSDRFSAERTGGSVSTLTIQRTQQEDSAVYLCASSLVGGQEKTFFGQGTRLTVV.

V and J are TRBV25-1 and TRBJ1-4; tentative D call: TRBD1 (6 bases). The CDR3 consists of 17 residues. Germline CDR1 MGHDK, CDR2 SYGVNS. V shed 5 bases and J shed 3 bases, with 19 bases lying between them. CDR3 nucleotides: TGTGCCAGCAGTCAGGGGCTTCAGGGGCCCTCTAATGAAAAACTGTTTTTT. Translation: CASSQGLQGPSNEKLFF.

The rearrangement links TRBV19 to TRBJ1-1, with 12 bases matching TRBD1. The CDR3 is 14 residues long. V gave up 4 bases and J gave up 10 bases; unmatched junction bases: 7. The germline V gene has CDR1 LNHDA and CDR2 SQIVND (reference sequence). The CDR3 DNA reads TGTGCCAGTAGTACGGGACAGGGGGCAAGGGCAGCTTTCTTT. Translated, it gives CASSTGQGARAAFF.

V gene TRBV24-1 combines with J gene TRBJ1-2; 7 bases map to TRBD1. The CDR3 spans 14 residues. Germline trimming cut 4 bases from V and 1 base from J; bases unmatched to any gene: 2. Per germline, CDR1 KGHDR and CDR2 SFDVKD. The CDR3 region is CATSERDSNYGYTF. As DNA, the CDR3 is TGTGCCACCAGTGAGCGGGACAGTAACTATGGCTACACCTTC.

V gene TRBV11-3 combines with J gene TRBJ2-1; D unresolved. The CDR3 is made up of 12 amino acids. With 5 bases removed from V and 5 bases from J, the gap between germline ends came to 7 bases. The germline gives CDR1 SGHNT, CDR2 YENEEA. CDR3 nucleotides: TGTGCCAGCAGCCTCTCTAACAATGAGCAGTTCTTC. Protein: CASSLSNNEQFF. The variable domain in full, completed from reference TRBV11-3 and TRBJ2-1, reads EAGVVQSPRYKIIEKKQPVAFWCNPISGHNTLYWYLQNLGQGPELLIRYENEEAVDDSQLPKDRFSAERLKGVDSTLKIQPAELGDSAVYLCASSLSNNEQFFGPGTRLTVL.

The CDR3 region is CASSSQNSNEQFF. CDR3 nucleotide sequence: TGTGCCAGCAGCTCCCAAAATAGCAATGAGCAGTTCTTC. This sequence joins TRBV7-2 and TRBJ2-1; the D is unclear. V gave up 4 bases and J gave up 6 bases, with 10 bases separating them. Per the germline V gene, CDR1 is SGHTA and CDR2 is FQGNSA. This CDR3 spans 13 amino acids.

As for this clone: This same CDR3 is encoded by further DNA sequences in the sample. The chain employs TRBV10-3 and TRBJ1-2; D uncertain. This CDR3 spans 13 amino acids. Germline loops: CDR1 ENHRY, CDR2 SYGVKD. The V and J ends lost 2 bases and 1 base respectively, with 5 bases between them. Here the CDR3 DNA reads TGTGCCATCAGTGAGGGACTTAACTATGGCTACACCTTC. The encoded protein is CAISEGLNYGYTF.

About this clone: Relative to the germline gene, one junction end is altered; a read error may explain this. This rearrangement joins TRBV7-7 to TRBJ2-1; 9 nucleotides line up with TRBD2. The CDR3 runs to 15 residues. Germline V gene sequence: CDR1 SSHAT, CDR2 FNYEAQ (reference sequence). In DNA form, the CDR3 reads TGTGCTAGCAGCATGAGCGGGGGGCCCTACAATGAGCAGTTCTTC. This codes for CASSMSGGPYNEQFF.

The chain couples TRBV5-1 to TRBJ1-4, with D tentatively TRBD1 (5 bases). Trimming took 5 bases from V and 1 from J, leaving 15 bases between them. The length of the CDR3 is 16 residues. Per the germline V gene, CDR1 is SGHRS and CDR2 is YFSETQ. The CDR3 DNA reads TGCGCCAGCAGTCCGGGACTAGGGGTAACTAATGAAAAACTGTTTTTT. It translates to CASSPGLGVTNEKLFF.

The rearrangement joins TRBV2 to TRBJ1-3; the D is unclear. This CDR3 spans 15 amino acids. Trimming took off 8 bases at V and 0 bases at J, with 14 bases between the two ends. Germline lookup yields CDR1 SNHLY and CDR2 FYNNEI. Here the CDR3 reads CASGSEGLSGNTIYF. The CDR3 DNA reads TGTGCCAGCGGATCGGAGGGCCTCTCTGGAAACACCATATATTTT.

This clone was detected only once. The CDR3 reads CAISDTGTSSYNEQFF. The CDR3, as DNA: TGTGCCATCAGTGACACCGGGACTAGCTCTTACAATGAGCAGTTCTTC. The genes are TRBV10-3 and TRBJ2-1; 9 nucleotides match TRBD2. The CDR3 contains 16 residues. Trimming at V came to 3 bases and at J to 4 bases, leaving 7 bases not matched to a gene. Germline-derived CDR1 and CDR2 are ENHRY and SYGVKD.

The rearrangement uses TRBV5-6 and TRBJ2-2, with 9 bases lining up with TRBD1. The CDR3 contains 15 residues. Germline CDR1 is SGHDT and CDR2 is YYEEEE. Trimming at V came to 1 base and at J to 4 bases, leaving 2 bases not matched to a gene. Here the CDR3 reads CASSLPGQGTGELFF. Written as DNA, the CDR3 is TGTGCCAGCAGCTTGCCGGGACAGGGCACCGGGGAGCTGTTTTTT.

The V gene is TRBV3-1 (or the pseudogene TRBV3-2), the J gene TRBJ1-3; 10 bases map to TRBD1. The CDR3 covers 17 residues. Germline V gene lookup returns CDR1 LGHDT and CDR2 YNNKEL (reference sequence). Losses at the gene ends were 3 bases for V and 4 bases for J; bases not matched to a gene: 9. CDR3 coding DNA: TGTGCCAGCAGCCACCCGACCGGGACAGGGGCCGGAAACACCATATATTTT. Protein product: CASSHPTGTGAGNTIYF.

The chain recombines TRBV9 with TRBJ1-4, with D possibly being TRBD1 (5 bases). This CDR3 spans 16 amino acids. Germline V gives CDR1 SGDLS, CDR2 YYNGEE. The V gene lost 4 bases and the J gene lost 6 bases, with 19 bases spanning the gap. The CDR3 sequence: CASSRAPGPGYEKLFF. CDR3 sequence (DNA): TGTGCCAGCAGCAGAGCCCCGGGCCCAGGGTATGAAAAACTGTTTTTT.

The V and J genes are TRBV29-1 and TRBJ2-3, with D unresolved. Between the trimmed V and J ends, which lost 7 bases and 2 bases, there was a span of 10 bases. CDR1 and CDR2 (germline): SQVTM, ANQGSEA. The CDR3 has 12 amino acids. CDR3 DNA: TGCAGCGCCGGTGGTCCCACAGATACGCAGTATTTT. This sequence encodes CSAGGPTDTQYF.